The 30 T cell receptor beta chains in this list originate from one sample, sequenced in a study of blood T cell repertoires in COVID-19. Assay: immunoSEQ multiplex PCR; the TCRdb copy retains only in-frame clones and omits some. The sample has around 170,000 clones, 80% to 90% seen once; the top ten hold approximately 2%. The material sequenced was peripheral blood. The receptor set was obtained from a man aged 18-30 years who had recovered from COVID-19.

The CDR3 region is CASSHLAFNEQFF. In DNA form, the CDR3 reads TGTGCCAGCAGCCACCTAGCGTTTAATGAGCAGTTCTTC. The chain employs TRBV14 and TRBJ2-1; tentative D call: TRBD2 (6 bases). V lost 3 bases and J 7 bases, leaving 10 bases between the germline ends. Per germline, CDR1 SGHDN and CDR2 FVKESK. The CDR3 loop spans 13 amino acids.

The chain carries TRBV11-2 and TRBJ2-1; tentatively, D is TRBD2 (7 bases). The length of the CDR3 is 15 residues. Germline CDR1 and CDR2: SGHAT and FQNNGV. V dropped 8 bases and J dropped 2 bases, with 16 bases sitting between them. Written as DNA, the CDR3 is TGTGCCAGCGCCTTCACGGGGGGCGCCTACAATGAGCAGTTCTTC. Its protein product is CASAFTGGAYNEQFF.

Remarks on this clone: Other DNA sequences of this sample code for an identical CDR3. The rearrangement joins TRBV5-1 to TRBJ2-3; 12 bases map to TRBD2. This CDR3 is 19 amino acids long. V lost 1 base, J lost 0 bases, and 9 bases stayed unmatched. CDR1 SGHRS and CDR2 YFSETQ come from the germline V gene. This chain's CDR3 is CASSLSGTSGRTSTDTQYF. CDR3 bases: TGCGCCAGCAGCTTGTCCGGGACTAGCGGGCGTACTAGCACAGATACGCAGTATTTT.

CDR3 DNA: TGTGCCAGTAGTATAGCCGGAAAGGTGGAGGAGCAGTACTTC. It is translated as CASSIAGKVEEQYF. The chain carries TRBV19 and TRBJ2-7; D not certain. The CDR3 is made up of 14 amino acids. V was pared by 1 base and J by 7 bases, with 14 bases between. Germline values: CDR1 LNHDA, CDR2 SQIVND (reference sequence).

The V call is TRBV7-2, the J call TRBJ2-7; possible D gene TRBD1, 5 bases. Deletions cut 1 base from V and 2 bases from J, with 12 bases between. This CDR3 has 15 residues. The germline gives CDR1 SGHTA, CDR2 FQGNSA. The CDR3 sequence is CASSLVPGSTYEQYF. The CDR3 nucleotides are TGTGCCAGCAGCTTAGTGCCAGGGTCGACCTACGAGCAGTACTTC.

V and J are TRBV5-6 and TRBJ2-3, with D perhaps TRBD2 (5 bases). The CDR3 loop spans 12 amino acids. Germline CDR1 is SGHDT and CDR2 is YYEEEE. V dropped 2 bases and J dropped 5 bases, with 6 bases sitting between them. CDR3: CASSLEGDTQYF. Here the CDR3 DNA reads TGTGCCAGCAGCTTAGAGGGAGATACGCAGTATTTT.

V usage is TRBV6-5 and J usage is TRBJ2-1; TRBD2 matches at 13 bases. The CDR3 runs 14 residues. The trim removed 8 bases at V and 8 bases at J, leaving 6 bases unmatched. Germline V lookup: CDR1 MNHEY, CDR2 SVGAGI. DNA of the CDR3: TGTGCCAGCGCCTGGACTAGCGGGAGCGATGAGCAGTTCTTC. Translation: CASAWTSGSDEQFF.

V gene TRBV7-2 combines with J gene TRBJ2-7; the match to TRBD1 covers 9 bases. Germline V gives CDR1 SGHTA, CDR2 FQGNSA. The trim removed 1 base at V and 4 bases at J, leaving 5 bases unmatched. The CDR3 covers 15 residues. CDR3 in amino acids: CASSLGGTGPYEQYF. Written as DNA, the CDR3 is TGTGCCAGCAGCTTAGGGGGGACAGGGCCTTACGAGCAGTACTTC.

The chain links TRBV5-4 to TRBJ2-5; D is possibly TRBD2 (6 bases). Germline-derived CDR1 and CDR2 are SGHNT and YYREEE (reference sequence). The CDR3 has 15 amino acids. Trimming shortened V by 0 bases and J by 1 base, and 10 bases separated the two germline ends. Here the CDR3 DNA reads TGTGCCAGCAGCTTGGACGCGGGGACCCAAGAGACCCAGTACTTC. This codes for CASSLDAGTQETQYF.

The V gene is TRBV2, the J gene TRBJ2-3; D is undetermined. V was cut by 7 bases and J by 0 bases, with 11 bases left in between. This CDR3 region has 14 residues. Germline V gene data show CDR1 as SNHLY and CDR2 as FYNNEI. CDR3 protein: CASTTVTSTDTQYF. CDR3 sequence (DNA): TGTGCCAGCACAACGGTTACTAGCACAGATACGCAGTATTTT.

This chain joins TRBV7-9 and TRBJ1-4; the D gene is possibly TRBD1 (5 bases). V lost 2 bases, J lost 5 bases, and 12 bases lay in between. Germline loops: CDR1 SEHNR, CDR2 FQNEAQ (reference sequence). There are 15 residues in the CDR3. CDR3 bases: TGTGCCAGCAGCTTAACCGGGACTTCAAATGAAAAACTGTTTTTT. It encodes CASSLTGTSNEKLFF.

J is TRBJ1-6 and V is TRBV7-2; 10 bases align to TRBD1. The V gene's germline CDR1 is SGHTA and CDR2 FQGNSA. This CDR3 has 15 residues. V lost 5 bases, J lost 8 bases, and 6 bases stayed unmatched. The CDR3 loop reads CASSATGTGDSPLHF. CDR3 DNA sequence: TGTGCCAGCAGCGCTACCGGGACAGGGGATTCACCCCTCCACTTT.

V is TRBV10-3 and J is TRBJ1-3; D unresolved. CDR3 length equals 15 residues. Germline values: CDR1 ENHRY, CDR2 SYGVKD. Trimming pared 6 bases from V and 4 bases from J, leaving 16 bases between. The CDR3 region is CAIRRRTSEGNTIYF. The CDR3, as DNA: TGTGCCATCAGGAGGAGGACTTCGGAAGGAAACACCATATATTTT.

This chain uses TRBV27 with TRBJ1-1; possible D gene TRBD1, 5 bases. CDR3 size: 15 residues. From germline, CDR1 is MNHEY and CDR2 SMNVEV (reference sequence). Trimming cost V 0 bases and J 5 bases, with 13 bases left between them. DNA of the CDR3: TGTGCCAGCAGTTTATCACGGGGGGTGGATACTGAAGCTTTCTTT. Translating it yields CASSLSRGVDTEAFF.

This clone turned up a few times. This chain's CDR3 is CASSPSGSGSGNIQYF. CDR3 in DNA: TGCGCCAGCAGCCCGTCCGGTAGCGGGAGCGGTAACATTCAGTACTTC. V gene TRBV5-1 combines with J gene TRBJ2-4; TRBD2 aligns across 9 bases. The CDR3 extends over 16 amino acids. The V gene's germline CDR1 is SGHRS and CDR2 YFSETQ. V was pared by 4 bases and J by 7 bases, with 12 bases of the junction left unmatched.

The chain combines TRBV27 with TRBJ1-1; 8 nucleotides line up with TRBD1. CDR1 MNHEY and CDR2 SMNVEV come from the germline V gene (reference sequence). The trim removed 3 bases at V and 0 bases at J, leaving 0 bases unmatched. This CDR3 spans 14 amino acids. The CDR3 sequence is CASSLGQVNTEAFF. The CDR3 coding sequence is TGTGCCAGCAGTTTGGGACAGGTGAACACTGAAGCTTTCTTT.

A single count supports this clone. V is TRBV5-1 and J is TRBJ2-5; D remains unclear. Germline assignment: CDR1 SGHRS and CDR2 YFSETQ. V shed 4 bases and J shed 4 bases, with 14 bases lying between them. This CDR3 is 14 amino acids long. The CDR3 nucleotides are TGCGCCAGCAGCGCGACACCACTGGGAGAGACCCAGTACTTC. It yields the protein CASSATPLGETQYF.

The chain is built from TRBV9 and TRBJ1-3, with D hard to call. The CDR3 is made up of 15 amino acids. Trimming left V 0 bases short and J 3 bases short, with 10 bases between. Looked up from germline, CDR1 is SGDLS and CDR2 is YYNGEE. The CDR3 DNA reads as TGTGCCAGCAGCGTAGACGAGACACATGGAAACACCATATATTTT. As protein: CASSVDETHGNTIYF.

CDR3 coding DNA: TGTGCCAGCAGCTGGACAGCCTCATATGGCTACACCTTC. Translated, it gives CASSWTASYGYTF. This rearrangement joins TRBV7-9 to TRBJ1-2, with D maybe TRBD1 (6 bases). CDR1 is SEHNR, CDR2 FQNEAQ, per germline (reference sequence). Trimming took off 4 bases at V and 5 bases at J, with 11 bases between the two ends. The CDR3 is 13 amino acids.

The chain employs TRBV10-3 and TRBJ2-2, with 7 bases lining up with TRBD2. The V segment lost 2 bases and the J segment 5 bases; nucleotides outside the gene matches: 2. The CDR3 is 14 residues long. Germline CDR1 reads ENHRY; CDR2 reads SYGVKD. CDR3 loop: CAISENSGTGELFF. CDR3 in DNA: TGTGCCATCAGTGAGAATAGCGGGACCGGGGAGCTGTTTTTT.

V gene TRBV6-5 combines with J gene TRBJ2-7; TRBD1 matches 10 bases. Germline V gene lookup returns CDR1 MNHEY and CDR2 SVGAGI. The CDR3 runs to 14 residues. The ends lost 4 bases at V and 4 bases at J; junction bases unmatched: 4. CDR3 nucleotide sequence: TGTGCCAGCAGTTTTGGGACAGGGGATTACGAGCAGTACTTC. It translates to CASSFGTGDYEQYF.

V gene TRBV7-2 combines with J gene TRBJ2-1; 9 bases are shared with TRBD1. Germline V gives CDR1 SGHTA, CDR2 FQGNSA. With 5 bases clipped from V and 5 bases from J, the junction kept 7 bases outside the gene matches. The CDR3 has 15 residues. In DNA form, the CDR3 reads TGTGCCAGCAGCATGGACAGGGGCAACCACAATGAGCAGTTCTTC. It specifies CASSMDRGNHNEQFF.

The J gene is TRBJ2-1, the V gene TRBV5-3; TRBD2 aligns across 9 bases. TRBV5-3 is an ORF; its function is uncertain. This CDR3 comprises 16 residues. The J segment lost 10 bases and the V segment lost 4 bases, leaving 15 bases of the junction unmatched. CDR3 in DNA: TGTGCCAGAAGCCCGACTTCGCGGGAGGGCTCACAGGAGCAGTTCTTC. Translated: CARSPTSREGSQEQFF.

V gene TRBV13 combines with J gene TRBJ2-7; 13 positions agree with TRBD2. The CDR3 is 16 amino acids. The germline V gene encodes CDR1 PRHDT and CDR2 FYEKMQ (reference sequence). V dropped 5 bases and J dropped 1; count of bases not matched to a gene: 5. The CDR3 loop is CASSARTSGRSYEQYF. In DNA, the CDR3 is TGTGCCAGCAGCGCTCGGACTAGCGGGAGATCCTACGAGCAGTACTTC. The entire variable domain, with the rest obtained from reference TRBV13 and TRBJ2-7, is as follows: AAGVIQSPRHLIKEKRETATLKCYPIPRHDTVYWYQQGPGQDPQFLISFYEKMQSDKGSIPDRFSAQQFSDYHSELNMSSLELGDSALYFCASSARTSGRSYEQYFGPGTRLTVT.

The genes are TRBV10-3 and TRBJ1-2, with 7 bases fitting TRBD1. The CDR3 extends over 14 amino acids. CDR1 ENHRY and CDR2 SYGVKD come from the germline V gene. V trimming: 0 bases; J trimming: 4 bases; junction bases outside the gene matches: 2. Here the CDR3 reads CAISESRGPYGYTF. The CDR3 nucleotides are TGTGCCATCAGTGAGTCGAGGGGGCCCTATGGCTACACCTTC.

The chain has TRBV9 and TRBJ2-7, with a possible D match to TRBD1 (6 bases). V lost 1 base to trimming and J lost 6 bases, with 11 bases between them. From germline, CDR1 is SGDLS and CDR2 YYNGEE. CDR3 length: 13 residues. CDR3 region: CASSVSGRGEQYF. CDR3 nucleotide sequence: TGTGCCAGCAGCGTAAGCGGCAGGGGCGAGCAGTACTTC.

The chain has TRBV18 and TRBJ1-1; 7 bases match TRBD1. This CDR3 region has 16 residues. Germline V CDR1 and CDR2: KGHSH, LQKENI. V was pared by 3 bases and J by 0 bases, with 7 bases of the junction left unmatched. The CDR3 region is CASSPGDRSLNTEAFF. The DNA for the CDR3 is TGTGCCAGCTCACCCGGGGACAGAAGTCTGAACACTGAAGCTTTCTTT.

This clone turned up a few times. The chain links TRBV25-1 to TRBJ2-1; possible D gene TRBD2, 6 bases. Trimming took off 3 bases at V and 2 bases at J, with 8 bases between the two ends. Germline-derived CDR1 and CDR2 are MGHDK and SYGVNS. The CDR3 sequence is 14 residues long. The CDR3 region is CASSDSGAYNEQFF. The CDR3 region has the DNA TGTGCCAGCAGTGATAGCGGAGCCTACAATGAGCAGTTCTTC.

This rearrangement joins TRBV24-1 to TRBJ2-2; 11 bases agree with TRBD1. This CDR3 comprises 17 residues. Germline V CDR1 and CDR2: KGHDR, SFDVKD. V shed 4 bases, J shed 2 bases, and the junction held 5 bases outside the gene matches. The CDR3 protein is CATSDPGTGGNTGELFF. CDR3 nucleotide sequence: TGTGCCACCAGTGACCCGGGGACAGGGGGAAACACCGGGGAGCTGTTTTTT.

In DNA, the CDR3 is TGTGCCAGCAGCCCACCGGGGTGGACTAACTATGGCTACACCTTC. Translating it yields CASSPPGWTNYGYTF. The chain couples TRBV7-9 to TRBJ1-2; D is unclear. In germline, CDR1 is SEHNR, CDR2 FQNEAQ (reference sequence). Trimming took 5 bases from V and 0 from J, leaving 13 bases between them. This CDR3 region has 15 residues.